The 18 T cell receptor beta chains below were found in one sample sequenced in a study of blood T cell repertoires in COVID-19. Assay: immunoSEQ multiplex PCR; the TCRdb copy retains only in-frame clones and omits some. Of more than 60,000 clones in the sample, roughly 85% were seen once. Sequenced input: peripheral blood. These receptors all come from a woman aged 60-75 years with COVID-19, enrolled during active disease.

This sequence joins TRBV6-1 and TRBJ2-5, with TRBD2 as a possible D gene (5 bases). V lost 6 bases and J 3 bases, leaving 8 bases between the germline ends. CDR3 length: 12 residues. Germline CDR1 MNHNS, CDR2 SASEGT. The CDR3 DNA reads as TGTGCCAGCAGAGACTATAAAGAGACCCAGTACTTC. It encodes CASRDYKETQYF.

V usage is TRBV5-1 and J usage is TRBJ2-7; TRBD1 aligns across 11 bases. CDR1 is SGHRS, CDR2 YFSETQ, per germline. CDR3 length: 16 residues. With 5 bases clipped from V and 5 bases from J, the junction kept 12 bases outside the gene matches. CDR3 sequence: CASRPAGQGASHEQYF. CDR3 sequence (DNA): TGCGCCAGCAGACCCGCAGGACAGGGGGCTTCCCACGAGCAGTACTTC.

The rearrangement uses TRBV2 and TRBJ1-5; 11 nucleotides agree with TRBD1. V was clipped by 4 bases and J by 4 bases; unmatched bases: 0. Germline CDR1 reads SNHLY; CDR2 reads FYNNEI. This CDR3 comprises 14 residues. In DNA form, the CDR3 reads TGTGCCAGCAGTGGGGACAGGGGGAATCAGCCCCAGCATTTT. Translation gives CASSGDRGNQPQHF.

The J gene is TRBJ1-3, the V gene TRBV15, with D possibly being TRBD1 (5 bases). This CDR3 has 17 amino acids. Deletions cut 0 bases from V and 1 base from J, with 13 bases between. Germline V gene sequence: CDR1 LNHNV, CDR2 YYDKDF (reference sequence). The CDR3 DNA follows: TGTGCCACCAGCAGAGAGCTAAATTCAGGGTCTGGAAACACCATATATTTT. Translated: CATSRELNSGSGNTIYF.

The chain uses TRBV2 and TRBJ2-5; TRBD1 matches 8 bases. The J call may be mistaken, given a closer DNA end match to TRBJ2-7. The CDR3 runs to 15 residues. Germline V gene data show CDR1 as SNHLY and CDR2 as FYNNEI. The CDR3 sequence: CASSAQDRGSYEQYF. In DNA form, the CDR3 reads TGTGCCAGCAGTGCCCAAGACAGGGGCTCCTACGAGCAGTACTTC.

The V and J genes are TRBV19 and TRBJ1-3; unclear D gene. The germline V gene has CDR1 LNHDA and CDR2 SQIVND (reference sequence). The length of the CDR3 is 14 residues. The ends were cut back, 6 bases at V and 0 bases at J, with 9 bases in the middle. Here the CDR3 reads CASSEQYSGNTIYF. The DNA for the CDR3 is TGTGCCAGTAGCGAACAGTACTCTGGAAACACCATATATTTT.

This chain links TRBV6-2 or TRBV6-3 with TRBJ2-7; a weak D match, TRBD1 (6 bases). With 4 bases removed from V and 0 bases from J, the gap between germline ends came to 10 bases. Germline V gene lookup returns CDR1 MNHEY and CDR2 SVGEGT. The CDR3 contains 14 residues. The DNA for the CDR3 is TGTGCCAGCAGTTTGGACAGTCCCTCCTACGAGCAGTACTTC. Translating it yields CASSLDSPSYEQYF.

This chain connects TRBV5-5 to TRBJ2-7, with D perhaps TRBD1 (6 bases). Trimming took off 4 bases at V and 3 bases at J, with 20 bases between the two ends. The length of the CDR3 is 16 residues. Germline CDR1 SGHKS, CDR2 YYEKEE (reference sequence). CDR3 in DNA: TGTGCCAGCAGCCCGCCTCCCGAGACAGGCGTCTACGAGCAGTACTTC. Its protein product is CASSPPPETGVYEQYF.

The rearrangement links TRBV19 to TRBJ2-2; perhaps TRBD1 as D (6 bases). Looked up from germline, CDR1 is LNHDA and CDR2 is SQIVND (reference sequence). The CDR3 contains 14 residues. Trimming pared 5 bases from V and 1 base from J, leaving 8 bases between. CDR3 amino acids: CASSPQGNTGELFF. For the CDR3, the DNA is TGTGCCAGTAGTCCACAGGGGAACACCGGGGAGCTGTTTTTT.

V is TRBV11-2 and J is TRBJ1-2; unclear D gene. The CDR3 covers 13 residues. With 2 bases removed from V and 4 bases from J, the gap between germline ends came to 8 bases. The germline CDR1 and CDR2 sequences are SGHAT and FQNNGV. Here the CDR3 DNA reads TGTGCCAGCAGCTTACGCGCGGCCTATGGCTACACCTTC. As protein: CASSLRAAYGYTF.

This clone has a single count. In DNA, the CDR3 is TGTGCCAGCAGTTACTCGGTATCGGGGAATTCACCCCTCCACTTT. Translation: CASSYSVSGNSPLHF. The chain has TRBV6-5 and TRBJ1-6; no definite D call. Germline CDR1 and CDR2: MNHEY and SVGAGI. The CDR3 covers 15 residues. Trimming took 0 bases from V and 7 from J, leaving 10 bases between them.

The chain has TRBV19 and TRBJ2-1; TRBD2 aligns across 8 bases. The CDR3 runs to 15 residues. The junction had 8 bases not matched to a gene; V was cut back by 2 bases and J by 8 bases. CDR1 LNHDA and CDR2 SQIVND come from the germline V gene (reference sequence). The CDR3 loop is CASSIQVAGNHEQFF. The CDR3 bases are TGTGCCAGTAGTATACAAGTAGCGGGAAACCATGAGCAGTTCTTC.

The chain is built from TRBV24-1 and TRBJ2-1; D uncertain. Trimming removed 7 bases at V and 0 bases at J, with 6 bases between. Per the germline V gene, CDR1 is KGHDR and CDR2 is SFDVKD. This CDR3 spans 13 amino acids. The CDR3 reads CATSSPSYNEQFF. The CDR3 DNA reads as TGTGCCACCAGCTCTCCCTCCTACAATGAGCAGTTCTTC.

The rearrangement uses TRBV5-8 and TRBJ2-7; 7 bases fit TRBD1. With V trimmed by 3 bases and J by 3 bases, 3 bases remained unmatched. The CDR3 has 13 residues. Germline V gene lookup returns CDR1 SGHTS and CDR2 YDEGEE. For the CDR3, the DNA is TGTGCCAGCAGCTCGGGACAGAACTACGAGCAGTACTTC. The encoded protein is CASSSGQNYEQYF.

This chain joins TRBV4-3 and TRBJ2-2; 16 bases match TRBD2. V lost 8 bases to trimming and J lost 4 bases; unmatched junction nucleotides: 10. CDR3 length equals 18 residues. The germline gives CDR1 LGHNA, CDR2 YSLEER. The CDR3 DNA sequence: TGCGCCAGCTCGCCGGGACTAGCGGGAGGGCCGAGCACCGGGGAGCTGTTTTTT. It is translated as CASSPGLAGGPSTGELFF.

The chain has TRBV28 and TRBJ2-7; 8 nucleotides match TRBD2. Per the germline V gene, CDR1 is MDHEN and CDR2 is SYDVKM. V lost 8 bases to trimming and J lost 9 bases; unmatched junction nucleotides: 9. The CDR3 is 12 residues long. This CDR3 reads CASGAGDIVQYF. The CDR3 DNA reads TGTGCCAGCGGAGCGGGAGACATTGTGCAGTACTTC. Using reference TRBV28 and TRBJ2-7 for the parts outside the CDR3, the full variable domain is DVKVTQSSRYLVKRTGEKVFLECVQDMDHENMFWYRQDPGLGLRLIYFSYDVKMKEKGDIPEGYSVSREKKERFSLILESASTNQTSMYLCASGAGDIVQYFGPGTRLTVT.

J is TRBJ1-4 and V is TRBV4-2; D is possibly TRBD1 (5 bases). In germline, CDR1 is LGHNA, CDR2 YNFKEQ. Trimming stripped 0 bases from V and 8 bases from J, with 22 bases between. The CDR3 is 18 residues long. CDR3 sequence: CASSQDLHPSGKGEKLFF. For the CDR3, the DNA is TGTGCCAGCAGCCAAGATCTACACCCTTCTGGAAAGGGGGAAAAACTGTTTTTT.

V and J are TRBV27 and TRBJ1-4; no firm D call. The CDR3 totals 13 residues. Germline V gene sequence: CDR1 MNHEY, CDR2 SMNVEV (reference sequence). The V end was cut by 6 bases, the J end by 4 bases, with 9 bases between. The CDR3 DNA sequence: TGTGCCAGCAGCACCGACAATAATGAAAAACTGTTTTTT. It codes for CASSTDNNEKLFF.